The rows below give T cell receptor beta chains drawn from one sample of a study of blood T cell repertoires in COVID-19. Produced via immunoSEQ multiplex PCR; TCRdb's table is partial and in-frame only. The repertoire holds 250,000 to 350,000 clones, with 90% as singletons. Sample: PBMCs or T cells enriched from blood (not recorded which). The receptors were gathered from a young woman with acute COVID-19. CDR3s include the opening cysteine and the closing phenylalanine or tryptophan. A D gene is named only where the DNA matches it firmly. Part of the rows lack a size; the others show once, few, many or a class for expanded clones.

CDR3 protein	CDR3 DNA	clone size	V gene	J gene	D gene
CASSLHVAGQETQYF	TGCGCCAGCAGCCTCCACGTGGCGGGACAAGAGACCCAGTACTTC	NA	TRBV5-1	TRBJ2-5	NA
CASSLGPGYPYNEQFF	TGTGCCAGCAGCTTAGGGCCGGGGTATCCTTACAATGAGCAGTTCTTC	NA	TRBV13	TRBJ2-1	NA
CASRTQGGSNQPQHF	TGTGCCAGCAGGACCCAGGGGGGCAGCAATCAGCCCCAGCATTTT	NA	TRBV6-1	TRBJ1-5	TRBD1
CASSPREISEAFF	TGTGCCAGCAGCCCCCGGGAGATTTCAGAAGCTTTCTTT	few	TRBV11-2	TRBJ1-1	NA
CASSLPAYEQFF	TGCGCCAGCAGCCTCCCCGCGTATGAGCAGTTCTTC	once	TRBV5-1	TRBJ2-1	NA
CAISDLRDRVYEQYF	TGTGCCATCAGTGATCTCCGGGACAGGGTATACGAGCAGTACTTC	NA	TRBV10-3	TRBJ2-7	TRBD1
CASSLDSLAGDYGYTF	TGTGCCAGCAGCTTAGATAGTCTCGCAGGGGACTATGGCTACACCTTC	few	TRBV7-2	TRBJ1-2	NA
CASSESTVNYGYTF	TGTGCCAGCAGTGAATCGACAGTTAACTATGGCTACACCTTC	NA	TRBV25-1	TRBJ1-2	NA
CASSLAKGQVYEQYF	TGTGCCAGCAGCCTCGCCAAAGGACAAGTCTACGAGCAGTACTTC	NA	TRBV11-2	TRBJ2-7	NA
CASRQGTEAFF	TGTGCCAGCCGACAGGGTACTGAAGCTTTCTTT	NA	TRBV3-1/TRBV3-2	TRBJ1-1	TRBD1
CASSPPGLAGLYTGELFF	TGTGCCAGCAGCCCTCCTGGACTAGCGGGGTTATACACCGGGGAGCTGTTTTTT	NA	TRBV28	TRBJ2-2	TRBD2
CASSLDNGELFF	TGTGCCAGCAGCTTGGATAACGGGGAGCTGTTTTTT	NA	TRBV5-4	TRBJ2-2	NA
CASSQDRDSYGYTF	TGCGCCAGCAGCCAAGATCGGGACAGCTATGGCTACACCTTC	NA	TRBV4-1	TRBJ1-2	TRBD1
CASRRNPPSNQPQHF	TGTGCCAGCAGGAGGAATCCACCCAGCAATCAGCCCCAGCATTTT	few	TRBV28	TRBJ1-5	NA
CASSFRGTGINYTF	TGTGCCAGCAGTTTTAGGGGGACAGGGATTAACTACACCTTC	NA	TRBV28	TRBJ1-2	TRBD1
CASSLEISPGTPNTEAFF	TGTGCCAGCAGCTTGGAAATTTCTCCTGGGACACCGAACACTGAAGCTTTCTTT	NA	TRBV5-8	TRBJ1-1	NA
CASSRRTSGREETQYF	TGTGCCAGCAGCCGCCGGACTAGCGGAAGAGAAGAGACCCAGTACTTC	NA	TRBV21-1	TRBJ2-5	NA
CASSYSAGVGETQYF	TGTGCCAGCAGTTACTCTGCGGGGGTCGGGGAGACCCAGTACTTC	NA	TRBV6-5	TRBJ2-5	TRBD2
CASSLELAGTQYF	TGTGCCAGCAGCTTAGAACTAGCGGGTACGCAGTATTTT	NA	TRBV7-2	TRBJ2-3	TRBD2
CASSYWEGKSYEQYF	TGTGCCAGCAGTTACTGGGAGGGAAAGTCCTACGAGCAGTACTTC	NA	TRBV6-5	TRBJ2-7	TRBD2
CASSPPGRLESGYTF	TGTGCCAGCTCACCACCGGGGCGCCTTGAGTCTGGCTACACCTTC	NA	TRBV18	TRBJ1-2	NA
CASRTDERGYTF	TGCGCCAGCAGGACTGACGAGCGAGGCTACACCTTC	NA	TRBV10-2	TRBJ1-2	NA
CASSRRGANYGYTF	TGTGCCAGTAGTCGCCGGGGAGCTAACTATGGCTACACCTTC	NA	TRBV19	TRBJ1-2	NA
CASSLIVLAGVGYNEQFF	TGTGCCAGCAGTTTAATTGTGCTAGCGGGAGTGGGGTACAATGAGCAGTTCTTC	NA	TRBV28	TRBJ2-1	TRBD2
CASSFGTTYEQYF	TGTGCCAGCAGTTTTGGGACAACTTACGAGCAGTACTTC	NA	TRBV27	TRBJ2-7	NA
CASSFLAGGPVSEQFF	TGCGCCAGCAGCTTCCTAGCGGGAGGGCCGGTTAGTGAGCAGTTCTTC	NA	TRBV5-1	TRBJ2-1	TRBD2
CASSSGQGISYEQYF	TGTGCCAGCAGTTCAGGACAGGGTATTTCCTACGAGCAGTACTTC	NA	TRBV28	TRBJ2-7	TRBD1
CSVGGQEHQPQHF	TGCAGCGTGGGGGGACAGGAGCATCAGCCCCAGCATTTT	once	TRBV29-1	TRBJ1-5	TRBD1
CASSFNPAREVLYEQYF	TGTGCCAGCAGTTTCAATCCCGCTCGGGAGGTCCTCTACGAGCAGTACTTC	NA	TRBV6-2/TRBV6-3	TRBJ2-7	TRBD2
CASSSPFKQGTNSPLHF	TGTGCCAGCAGTTCCCCCTTTAAACAGGGGACGAATTCACCCCTCCACTTT	NA	TRBV27	TRBJ1-6	TRBD1
CASSSGVGTVLAKNIQYF	TGTGCCAGCAGTTCCGGCGTTGGGACAGTCTTAGCCAAAAACATTCAGTACTTC	NA	TRBV28	TRBJ2-4	TRBD1
CASRRRLAGDNEQFF	TGTGCCAGCCGACGCCGGCTAGCGGGAGACAATGAGCAGTTCTTC	NA	TRBV5-8	TRBJ2-1	TRBD2
CASSVGDSGNQPQHF	TGTGCCAGCAGCGTAGGGGACAGCGGCAATCAGCCCCAGCATTTT	once	TRBV9	TRBJ1-5	TRBD1
CASSQDGGKGNQPQHF	TGTGCCAGCAGCCAAGATGGGGGCAAGGGGAATCAGCCCCAGCATTTT	NA	TRBV3-1/TRBV3-2	TRBJ1-5	NA
CASSSMTTGAPRSYTF	TGTGCCAGCAGTTCCATGACGACAGGGGCGCCCAGGAGCTACACCTTC	NA	TRBV28	TRBJ1-2	TRBD1
CATIVTGASGRTTYNEQFF	TGCGCCACCATAGTGACCGGAGCTAGCGGGAGAACCACCTACAATGAGCAGTTCTTC	NA	TRBV10-2	TRBJ2-1	TRBD2
CASSIAQGAPDEQFF	TGTGCCAGTAGTATTGCCCAGGGGGCGCCGGATGAGCAGTTCTTC	NA	TRBV19	TRBJ2-1	TRBD1
CSVGTELRHYGYTF	TGCAGCGTTGGGACAGAGTTGAGGCACTATGGCTACACCTTC	NA	TRBV29-1	TRBJ1-2	NA
CASSEGTNEKLFF	TGTGCCAGCAGCGAGGGAACTAATGAAAAACTGTTTTTT	NA	TRBV11-1	TRBJ1-4	NA
CASSFDRGGGYTF	TGTGCCAGCAGCTTTGACAGGGGAGGTGGCTACACCTTC	NA	TRBV5-4	TRBJ1-2	TRBD1
CASRDRVAETQYF	TGTGCCAGCAGGGACAGGGTCGCCGAGACCCAGTACTTC	NA	TRBV25-1	TRBJ2-5	TRBD1
CATSDWDSGNEQFF	TGTGCCACCAGTGATTGGGACAGTGGTAATGAGCAGTTCTTC	NA	TRBV24-1	TRBJ2-1	TRBD1
CASSQGEGDVSNQPQHF	TGTGCCAGCAGCCAAGGGGAAGGGGATGTGAGCAATCAGCCCCAGCATTTT	NA	TRBV4-2	TRBJ1-5	NA
CASSIDLGTGSNQPQHF	TGTGCCAGTAGTATAGATCTAGGAACAGGGAGCAATCAGCCCCAGCATTTT	once	TRBV19	TRBJ1-5	NA
CASSWDRATDTQYF	TGCGCCAGCAGCTGGGACAGGGCGACAGATACGCAGTATTTT	NA	TRBV5-1	TRBJ2-3	TRBD1
CASSESITGGYGYTF	TGCGCCAGCAGTGAGTCGATAACAGGGGGCTATGGCTACACCTTC	NA	TRBV10-1	TRBJ1-2	TRBD1
CASSPLAGGAYEQYF	TGTGCCAGCAGCCCATTAGCGGGAGGGGCCTACGAGCAGTACTTC	NA	TRBV28	TRBJ2-7	TRBD2
CASSLAGALTDTQYF	TGCGCCAGCAGCTTAGCGGGAGCGCTCACAGATACGCAGTATTTT	NA	TRBV5-1	TRBJ2-3	TRBD2
CAWSPTRRAEAFF	TGTGCCTGGAGTCCGACGAGGAGGGCTGAAGCTTTCTTT	NA	TRBV30	TRBJ1-1	NA
CASRTIEGNTEAFF	TGTGCCAGTAGGACTATCGAGGGCAACACTGAAGCTTTCTTT	NA	TRBV19	TRBJ1-1	NA